Below, 10 T cell receptor beta chains from the same sample are listed, as sequenced in a study of T-cell reconstitution after alpha-beta-depleted transplantation in children. Library preparation (for TCRbeta) was performed with unique molecular identifiers. TCRdb recomputed calls from the PCR reads with MiXCR, one row per CDR3 protein. The top ten clones hold about 23% of a sample with 100,000 to 130,000 distinct CDR3 sequences, approximately 6.6% of them seen once. The sample consisted of PBMCs, mostly from graft donor cells, taken 360 days after TCRalphabeta/CD19-depleted stem cell transplant. The receptors were sampled from a male patient between 2 and 15 years old who had a stem cell transplant for acute lymphoblastic leukemia, so the T cells may come from the graft donor.

V and J are TRBV27 and TRBJ2-7; TRBD2 is a possible D gene (6 bases). V was clipped by 3 bases and J by 2 bases, with 14 bases between them. The length of the CDR3 is 15 residues. Germline-derived CDR1 and CDR2 are MNHEY and SMNVEV (reference sequence). The CDR3 spells CASSFVGGLPYEQYF. The CDR3 DNA reads as TGTGCCAGCAGTTTCGTCGGGGGACTTCCCTACGAGCAGTACTTC.

This clonotype was observed a few times. The V and J genes are TRBV5-8 and TRBJ1-5; no definite D call. The CDR3 length is 13 residues. The germline V gene encodes CDR1 SGHTS and CDR2 YDEGEE. The V gene lost 5 bases and the J gene lost 8 bases, with 14 bases spanning the gap. This chain's CDR3 is CASSSDGLEPQHF. For the CDR3, the DNA is TGTGCCAGCAGTTCGGACGGGCTTGAGCCCCAGCATTTT. Supplemented by reference TRBV5-8 and TRBJ1-5, the full variable domain reads EAGVTQSPTHLIKTRGQQATLRCSPISGHTSVYWYQQALGLGLQFLLWYDEGEERNRGNFPPRFSGRQFPNYSSELNVNALELEDSALYLCASSSDGLEPQHFGDGTRLSIL.

This clonotype has ten or more counts. This chain links TRBV9 with TRBJ2-2; TRBD2 matches 8 bases. The V and J ends lost 6 bases and 3 bases, in that order; junction bases with no gene match: 7. The CDR3 consists of 15 residues. CDR1 is SGDLS, CDR2 YYNGEE, per germline. The CDR3 bases are TGTGCCAGCACCCCCTCGGGAGGGGACACCGGGGAGCTGTTTTTT. Protein: CASTPSGGDTGELFF.

This clonotype was found many times. The V gene is TRBV12-3 or TRBV12-4, the J gene TRBJ1-5; D unclear. Trimming took 2 bases from V and 1 from J, leaving 3 bases between them. The CDR3 runs to 13 residues. CDR3 region: CASSLNSNQPQHF. For the CDR3, the DNA is TGTGCCAGCAGTTTAAACAGCAATCAGCCCCAGCATTTT.

This clonotype has a count of ten or more. The rearrangement links TRBV11-2 to TRBJ1-3, with D hard to call. The V and J ends lost 2 bases and 2 bases respectively, with 7 bases between them. Germline lookup yields CDR1 SGHAT and CDR2 FQNNGV. This CDR3 contains 14 residues. CDR3 coding DNA: TGTGCCAGCAGCTTAACCGAGGCTGGAAACACCATATATTTT. Translation: CASSLTEAGNTIYF.

This clonotype was observed at least ten times. The chain employs TRBV29-1 and TRBJ2-6; tentatively, D is TRBD2 (7 bases). Trimming pared 4 bases from V and 2 bases from J, leaving 12 bases between. This CDR3 comprises 15 residues. Germline V gene data show CDR1 as SQVTM and CDR2 as ANQGSEA. CDR3 loop: CSVGGGGAGANVLTF. For the CDR3, the DNA is TGCAGCGTTGGGGGAGGGGGAGCTGGGGCCAACGTCCTGACTTTC.

This clonotype was counted many times. This chain connects TRBV9 to TRBJ2-7; no definite D call. Trimming took off 4 bases at V and 7 bases at J, with 12 bases between the two ends. The CDR3 extends over 12 amino acids. Germline lookup yields CDR1 SGDLS and CDR2 YYNGEE. The CDR3 here is CASSPLGGEQYF. CDR3 DNA: TGTGCCAGCAGCCCTCTCGGTGGGGAGCAGTACTTC.

This clonotype was seen repeatedly, ten times or more. The rearrangement uses TRBV20-1 and TRBJ2-3; 12 bases align to TRBD2. There are 15 residues in the CDR3. The germline V gene has CDR1 DFQATT and CDR2 SNEGSKA (reference sequence). Trimming took 6 bases from V and 3 from J; bases not matched to a gene: 7. The CDR3 region has the DNA TGCAGTGCCCTCGGACTAGCGGGATTGACAGATACGCAGTATTTT. Protein sequence: CSALGLAGLTDTQYF.

The chain links TRBV20-1 to TRBJ2-2, with 8 bases identical to TRBD1. Germline V gives CDR1 DFQATT, CDR2 SNEGSKA (reference sequence). This CDR3 has 14 residues. The J segment lost 5 bases and the V segment lost 5 bases, leaving 7 bases of the junction unmatched. In DNA form, the CDR3 reads TGCAGTGCTTATACAGGGGGAAGGACCGGGGAGCTGTTTTTT. This translates into CSAYTGGRTGELFF.

This clonotype has just a few counts. V and J are TRBV28 and TRBJ1-2; D remains unclear. Germline CDR1 is MDHEN and CDR2 is SYDVKM. The CDR3 runs to 15 residues. The germline V and J ends were trimmed by 2 bases and 8 bases, with 18 bases remaining between them. The CDR3 sequence is CASSLRTAVSRGYTF. CDR3 DNA sequence: TGTGCCAGCAGTTTACGGACGGCCGTCAGTCGAGGCTACACCTTC.